This T cell receptor (beta chain) appears in the sequencing data of a study of cytomegalovirus exposure and HLA in healthy donors. A multiplex PCR was run with 60 Vbeta primers and 13 Jbeta primers. Measured with immunoSEQ multiplex PCR; TCRdb has only the in-frame clones, and not every one. The data show under 200,000 clones, with 84% seen just once and approximately 0.98% held by the top ten. Points from the study as a whole: Reported findings show TCR beta sequences accurately forecast HLA-A and HLA-B alleles in most subjects.

Details on this clone: Its antigen is not identified.

Sequencing input: PBMCs. The TCR was taken from a man between 25 and 39 years old in good health and CMV-seronegative.

CDR3 DNA: TGTGCCATCAGAGGACAGGACAGGGGGAGTCTATTAGGCTACACCTTC. Translating gives CAIRGQDRGSLLGYTF. V gene TRBV10-3 combines with J gene TRBJ1-2; 10 bases are shared with TRBD1. The V segment lost 6 bases and the J segment 8 bases; nucleotides outside the gene matches: 15. Germline CDR1 reads ENHRY; CDR2 reads SYGVKD. This CDR3 is 16 amino acids long.